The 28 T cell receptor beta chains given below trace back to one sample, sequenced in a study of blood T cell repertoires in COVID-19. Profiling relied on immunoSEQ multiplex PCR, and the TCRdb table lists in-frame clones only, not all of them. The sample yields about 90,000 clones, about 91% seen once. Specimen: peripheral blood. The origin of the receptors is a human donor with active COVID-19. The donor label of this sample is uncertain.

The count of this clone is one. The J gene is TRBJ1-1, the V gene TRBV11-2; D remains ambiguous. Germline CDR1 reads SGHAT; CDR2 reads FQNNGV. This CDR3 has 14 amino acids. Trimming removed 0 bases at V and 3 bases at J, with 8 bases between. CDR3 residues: CASSLDIIDTEAFF. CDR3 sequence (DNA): TGTGCCAGCAGCTTAGACATAATAGACACTGAAGCTTTCTTT. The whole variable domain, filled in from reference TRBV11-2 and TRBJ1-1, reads EAGVAQSPRYKIIEKRQSVAFWCNPISGHATLYWYQQILGQGPKLLIQFQNNGVVDDSQLPKDRFSAERLKGVDSTLKIQPAKLEDSAVYLCASSLDIIDTEAFFGQGTRLTVV.

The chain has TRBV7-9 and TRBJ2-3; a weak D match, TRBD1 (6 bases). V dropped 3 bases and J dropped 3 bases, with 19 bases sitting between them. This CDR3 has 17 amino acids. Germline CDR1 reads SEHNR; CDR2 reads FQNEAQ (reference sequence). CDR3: CASSLSQGKRGTDTQYF. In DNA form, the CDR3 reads TGTGCCAGCAGCTTGTCCCAGGGTAAAAGGGGGACAGATACGCAGTATTTT.

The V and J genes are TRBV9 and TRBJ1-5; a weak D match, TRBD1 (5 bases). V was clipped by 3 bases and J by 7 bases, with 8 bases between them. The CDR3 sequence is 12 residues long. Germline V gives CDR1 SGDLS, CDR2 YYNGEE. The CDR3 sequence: CASSAGDQPQHF. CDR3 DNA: TGTGCCAGCAGCGCGGGGGACCAGCCCCAGCATTTT. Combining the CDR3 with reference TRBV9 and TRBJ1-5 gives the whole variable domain DSGVTQTPKHLITATGQRVTLRCSPRSGDLSVYWYQQSLDQGLQFLIQYYNGEERAKGNILERFSAQQFPDLHSELNLSSLELGDSALYFCASSAGDQPQHFGDGTRLSIL.

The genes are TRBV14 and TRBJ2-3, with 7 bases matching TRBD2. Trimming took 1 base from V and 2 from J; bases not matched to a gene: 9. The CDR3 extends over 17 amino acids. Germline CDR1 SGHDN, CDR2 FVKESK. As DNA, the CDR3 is TGTGCCAGCAGCCAAGGTGGGACTACCACACTCACAGATACGCAGTATTTT. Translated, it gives CASSQGGTTTLTDTQYF.

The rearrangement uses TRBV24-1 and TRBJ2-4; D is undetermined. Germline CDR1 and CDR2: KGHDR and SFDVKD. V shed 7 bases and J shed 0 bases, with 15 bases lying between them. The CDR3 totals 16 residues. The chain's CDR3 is CATSSRSGVAKNIQYF. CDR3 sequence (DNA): TGTGCCACCAGCTCCCGTTCGGGTGTAGCCAAAAACATTCAGTACTTC.

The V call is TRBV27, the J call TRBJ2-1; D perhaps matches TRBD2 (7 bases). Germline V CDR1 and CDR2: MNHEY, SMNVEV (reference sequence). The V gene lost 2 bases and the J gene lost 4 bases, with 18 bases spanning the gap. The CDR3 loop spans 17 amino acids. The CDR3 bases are TGTGCCAGCAGTTTAAGGGGGGGAGGTTTGCGGTACAATGAGCAGTTCTTC. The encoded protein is CASSLRGGGLRYNEQFF.

The CDR3 DNA follows: TGCGCCAGCAGCTTAGGGCTAGCGGGGGAGGAGACCCAGTACTTC. Translation gives CASSLGLAGEETQYF. The gene calls are TRBV5-1 and TRBJ2-5; 10 nucleotides line up with TRBD2. Germline V gene data show CDR1 as SGHRS and CDR2 as YFSETQ. This CDR3 is 15 amino acids long. V gave up 2 bases and J gave up 5 bases; unmatched junction bases: 6.

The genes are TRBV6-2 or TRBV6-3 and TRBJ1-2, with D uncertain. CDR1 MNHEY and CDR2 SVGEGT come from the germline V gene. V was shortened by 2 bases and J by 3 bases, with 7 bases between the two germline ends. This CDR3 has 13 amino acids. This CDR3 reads CASSYEEYYGYTF. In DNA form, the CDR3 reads TGTGCCAGCAGTTACGAGGAATACTATGGCTACACCTTC.

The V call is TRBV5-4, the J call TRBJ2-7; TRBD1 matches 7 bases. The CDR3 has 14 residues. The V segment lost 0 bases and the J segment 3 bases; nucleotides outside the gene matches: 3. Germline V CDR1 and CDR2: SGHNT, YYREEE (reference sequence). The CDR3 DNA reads TGTGCCAGCAGCTTGGACAGGGGCGACTACGAGCAGTACTTC. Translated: CASSLDRGDYEQYF. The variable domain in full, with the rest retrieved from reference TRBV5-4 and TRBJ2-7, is ETGVTQSPTHLIKTRGQQVTLRCSSQSGHNTVSWYQQALGQGPQFIFQYYREEENGRGNFPPRFSGLQFPNYSSELNVNALELDDSALYLCASSLDRGDYEQYFGPGTRLTVT.

The CDR3, as DNA: TGTGCCAGCAGTCCCGGACTAGCGGGGGGGCCGGGGTCCTACAATGAGCAGTTCTTC. The encoded protein is CASSPGLAGGPGSYNEQFF. The chain couples TRBV2 to TRBJ2-1; 15 bases agree with TRBD2. Germline V lookup: CDR1 SNHLY, CDR2 FYNNEI. V gave up 5 bases and J gave up 1 base; unmatched junction bases: 9. This CDR3 contains 19 residues.

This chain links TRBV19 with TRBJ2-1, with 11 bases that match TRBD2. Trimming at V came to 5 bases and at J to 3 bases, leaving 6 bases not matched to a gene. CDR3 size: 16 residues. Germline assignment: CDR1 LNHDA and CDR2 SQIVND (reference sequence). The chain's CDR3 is CASSYLAGGLYNEQFF. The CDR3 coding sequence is TGTGCCAGTAGTTATCTAGCGGGGGGCCTCTACAATGAGCAGTTCTTC.

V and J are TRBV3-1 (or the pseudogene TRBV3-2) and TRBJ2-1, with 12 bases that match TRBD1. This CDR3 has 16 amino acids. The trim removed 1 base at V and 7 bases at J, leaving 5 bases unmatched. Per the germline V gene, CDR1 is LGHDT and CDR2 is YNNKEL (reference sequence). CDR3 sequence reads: CASSQVLGQGANEQFF. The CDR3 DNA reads TGTGCCAGCAGCCAAGTATTGGGACAGGGGGCGAATGAGCAGTTCTTC.

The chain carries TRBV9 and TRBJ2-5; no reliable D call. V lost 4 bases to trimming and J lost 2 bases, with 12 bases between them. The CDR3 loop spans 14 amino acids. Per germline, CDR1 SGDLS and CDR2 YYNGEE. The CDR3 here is CASSLSSRQETQYF. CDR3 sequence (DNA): TGTGCCAGCAGCCTCTCCTCGCGTCAAGAGACCCAGTACTTC.

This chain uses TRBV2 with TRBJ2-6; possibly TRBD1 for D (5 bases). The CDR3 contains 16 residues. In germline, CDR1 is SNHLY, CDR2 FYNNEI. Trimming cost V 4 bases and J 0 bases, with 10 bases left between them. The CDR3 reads CASSVDRNSGANVLTF. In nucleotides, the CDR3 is TGTGCCAGCAGTGTCGACAGAAACTCTGGGGCCAACGTCCTGACTTTC.

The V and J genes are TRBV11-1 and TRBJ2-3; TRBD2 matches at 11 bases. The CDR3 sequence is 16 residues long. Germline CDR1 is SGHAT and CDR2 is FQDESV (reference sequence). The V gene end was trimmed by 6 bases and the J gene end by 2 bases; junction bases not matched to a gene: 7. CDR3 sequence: CASRRLAGRLTDTQYF. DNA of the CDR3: TGTGCCAGCAGAAGACTAGCGGGGCGTCTCACAGATACGCAGTATTTT.

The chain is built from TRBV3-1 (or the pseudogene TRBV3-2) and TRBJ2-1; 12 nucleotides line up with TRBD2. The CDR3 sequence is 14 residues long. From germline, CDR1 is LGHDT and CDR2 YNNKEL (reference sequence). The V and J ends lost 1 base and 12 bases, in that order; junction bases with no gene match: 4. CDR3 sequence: CASSQAAGLAGQFF. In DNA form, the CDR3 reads TGTGCCAGCAGCCAAGCTGCGGGACTAGCGGGGCAGTTCTTC.

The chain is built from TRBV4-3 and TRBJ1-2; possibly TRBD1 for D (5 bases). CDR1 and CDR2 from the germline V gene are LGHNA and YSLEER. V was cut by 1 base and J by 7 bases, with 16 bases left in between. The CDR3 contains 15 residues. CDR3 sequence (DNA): TGCGCCAGCAGCCAAGCGGTCCAGGGATTAGGTGGCTACACCTTC. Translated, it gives CASSQAVQGLGGYTF.

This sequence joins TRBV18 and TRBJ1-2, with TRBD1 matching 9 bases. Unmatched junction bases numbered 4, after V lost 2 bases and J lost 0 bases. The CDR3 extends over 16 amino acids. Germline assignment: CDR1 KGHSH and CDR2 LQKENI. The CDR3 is CASSPNTGGTNYGYTF. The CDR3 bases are TGTGCCAGCTCACCAAATACAGGGGGCACTAACTATGGCTACACCTTC.

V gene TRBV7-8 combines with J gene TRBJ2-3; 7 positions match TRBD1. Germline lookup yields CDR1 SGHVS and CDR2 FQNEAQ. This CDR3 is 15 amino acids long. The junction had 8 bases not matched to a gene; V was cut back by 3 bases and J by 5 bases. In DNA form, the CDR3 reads TGTGCCAGCAGCTTTTCAGGGGGTAGGGAAGATACGCAGTATTTT. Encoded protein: CASSFSGGREDTQYF.

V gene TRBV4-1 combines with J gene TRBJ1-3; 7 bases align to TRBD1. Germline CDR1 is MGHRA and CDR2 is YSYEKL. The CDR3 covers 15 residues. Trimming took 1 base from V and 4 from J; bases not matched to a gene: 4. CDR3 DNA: TGCGCCAGCAGCCAAGCGGCAGGGGGGGGAAACACCATATATTTT. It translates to CASSQAAGGGNTIYF.

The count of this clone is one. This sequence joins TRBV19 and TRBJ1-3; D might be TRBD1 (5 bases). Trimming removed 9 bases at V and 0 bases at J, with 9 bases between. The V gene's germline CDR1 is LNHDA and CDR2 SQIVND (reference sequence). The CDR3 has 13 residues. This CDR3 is CASADSSGNTIYF. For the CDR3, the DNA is TGTGCCAGCGCAGACAGCTCTGGAAACACCATATATTTT.

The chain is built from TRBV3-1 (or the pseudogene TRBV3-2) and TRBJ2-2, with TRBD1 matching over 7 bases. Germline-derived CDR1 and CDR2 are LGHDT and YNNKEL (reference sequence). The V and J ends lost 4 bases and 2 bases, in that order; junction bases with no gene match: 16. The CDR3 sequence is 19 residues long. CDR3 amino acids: CASSPTRGRLIGNTGELFF. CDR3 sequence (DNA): TGTGCCAGCAGCCCAACGAGGGGGCGCTTAATCGGAAACACCGGGGAGCTGTTTTTT.

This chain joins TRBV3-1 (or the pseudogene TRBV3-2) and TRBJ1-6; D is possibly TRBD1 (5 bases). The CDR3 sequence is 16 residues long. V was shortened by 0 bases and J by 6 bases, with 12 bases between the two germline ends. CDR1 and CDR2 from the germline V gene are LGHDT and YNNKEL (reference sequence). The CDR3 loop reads CASSQDQGRSNSPLHF. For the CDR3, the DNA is TGTGCCAGCAGCCAAGATCAGGGAAGAAGTAATTCACCCCTCCACTTT.

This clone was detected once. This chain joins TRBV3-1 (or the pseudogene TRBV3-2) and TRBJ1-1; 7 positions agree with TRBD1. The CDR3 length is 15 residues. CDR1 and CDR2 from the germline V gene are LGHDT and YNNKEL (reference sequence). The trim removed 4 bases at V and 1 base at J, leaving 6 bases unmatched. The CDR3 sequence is CASSPPEGANTEAFF. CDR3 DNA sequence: TGTGCCAGCAGCCCCCCTGAGGGGGCGAACACTGAAGCTTTCTTT.

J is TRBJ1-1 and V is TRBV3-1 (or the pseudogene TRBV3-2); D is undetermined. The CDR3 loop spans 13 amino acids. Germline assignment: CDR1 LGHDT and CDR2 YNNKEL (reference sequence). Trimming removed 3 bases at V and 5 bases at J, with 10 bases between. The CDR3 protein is CASSQARGTEAFF. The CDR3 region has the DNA TGTGCCAGCAGCCAGGCTCGGGGTACTGAAGCTTTCTTT.

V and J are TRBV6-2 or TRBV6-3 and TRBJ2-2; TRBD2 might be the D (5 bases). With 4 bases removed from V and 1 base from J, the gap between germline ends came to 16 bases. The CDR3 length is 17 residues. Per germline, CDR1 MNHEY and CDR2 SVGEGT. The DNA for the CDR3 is TGTGCCAGCAGTTTTAACAGAGGCGGGCTGAACACCGGGGAGCTGTTTTTT. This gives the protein CASSFNRGGLNTGELFF.

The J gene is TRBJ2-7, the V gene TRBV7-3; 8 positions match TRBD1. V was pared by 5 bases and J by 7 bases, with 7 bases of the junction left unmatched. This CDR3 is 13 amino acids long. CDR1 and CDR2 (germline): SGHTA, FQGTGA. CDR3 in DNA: TGTGCCAGCAGCCCACAGGGGGGAGGTGAGCAGTACTTC. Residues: CASSPQGGGEQYF.

This CDR3 is CASSLVGGGAVDTQYF. For the CDR3, the DNA is TGTGCCAGCAGCTTAGTCGGCGGGGGGGCGGTAGATACGCAGTATTTT. The rearrangement links TRBV7-2 to TRBJ2-3, with 9 bases identical to TRBD2. Germline V gene sequence: CDR1 SGHTA, CDR2 FQGNSA. V dropped 1 base and J dropped 5; count of bases not matched to a gene: 7. This CDR3 spans 16 amino acids.